The 24 T cell receptor beta chains in this list originate from one sample, sequenced in a study of CD8 T cells in ankylosing spondylitis. TCRdb recomputed calls from the 5' RACE reads with MiXCR, one row per CDR3 protein. This table holds around 440,000 distinct CDR3 sequences, more than 15% found once. Their antigens are not known. Study observations and caveats: Seemingly characteristic of ankylosing spondylitis blood was a TCR beta motif consisting of about 8 highly homologous variants.

The sequenced sample consisted of blood, either unsorted or a sorted T cell fraction (not recorded which). The receptors shown here come from a male donor with ankylosing spondylitis.

The J gene is TRBJ2-3, the V gene TRBV20-1; 8 nucleotides match TRBD1. The CDR3 loop spans 12 amino acids. CDR1 and CDR2 (germline): DFQATT, SNEGSKA (reference sequence). V was pared by 3 bases and J by 4 bases, with 0 bases of the junction left unmatched. The CDR3 DNA reads TGCAGTGCTAGCAGGGGGCCAGATACGCAGTATTTT. Translated: CSASRGPDTQYF.

There are a few counts of this clonotype. The V and J genes are TRBV12-3 or TRBV12-4 and TRBJ2-7; 11 bases are a match to TRBD1. V shed 6 bases and J 6 bases; nucleotides not matched to a gene: 13. The CDR3 totals 16 residues. The CDR3 DNA follows: TGTGCCAGCAGCCTTACCGGAGGGACAGGGGGACGCGAGCAGTACTTC. Amino acid sequence: CASSLTGGTGGREQYF.

This chain links TRBV5-1 with TRBJ2-1; D is tentatively TRBD1 or TRBD2 (7 bases each). The CDR3 is made up of 17 amino acids. The germline V gene has CDR1 SGHRS and CDR2 YFSETQ. V lost 4 bases and J lost 2, with 19 bases in between. This CDR3 is CASSLTTGDYPYNEQFF. CDR3 sequence (DNA): TGCGCCAGCAGCCTTACTACAGGGGACTACCCCTACAATGAGCAGTTCTTC.

There are a few counts of this clonotype. The chain recombines TRBV12-3 or TRBV12-4 with TRBJ2-7; the D gene is possibly TRBD2 (6 bases). With 3 bases removed from V and 2 bases from J, the gap between germline ends came to 8 bases. This CDR3 has 13 residues. This CDR3 is CASSLGLTYEQYF. CDR3 coding DNA: TGTGCCAGCAGTTTGGGACTTACCTACGAGCAGTACTTC.

This clonotype was seen a handful of times. This sequence joins TRBV5-1 and TRBJ1-1; possibly TRBD1 for D (5 bases). V lost 1 base to trimming and J lost 2 bases, with 6 bases between them. From germline, CDR1 is SGHRS and CDR2 YFSETQ. This CDR3 is 13 amino acids long. In DNA, the CDR3 is TGCGCCAGCAGCTTGAGGGACAACACTGAAGCTTTCTTT. It specifies CASSLRDNTEAFF.

Only a few counts were recorded for this clonotype. The chain uses TRBV6-5 and TRBJ2-7; D might be TRBD1 (7 bases). V lost 5 bases to trimming and J lost 5 bases, with 19 bases between them. Germline lookup yields CDR1 MNHEY and CDR2 SVGAGI. The CDR3 sequence is 15 residues long. This chain's CDR3 is CASSNQGGRSDEQYF. The DNA for the CDR3 is TGTGCCAGCAGTAACCAGGGGGGAAGGTCGGACGAGCAGTACTTC.

This clonotype appeared a few times. The rearrangement joins TRBV24-1 to TRBJ1-5, with D hard to call. V shed 4 bases and J shed 3 bases, with 9 bases lying between them. CDR1 and CDR2 (germline): KGHDR, SFDVKD. This CDR3 has 14 amino acids. The CDR3 DNA sequence: TGTGCCACCAGTGACAGAAGAGTCAATCAGCCCCAGCATTTT. Its translation is CATSDRRVNQPQHF.

The J gene is TRBJ1-2, the V gene TRBV20-1, with TRBD1 matching 8 bases. The CDR3 is made up of 12 amino acids. V shed 4 bases and J 4 bases; nucleotides not matched to a gene: 2. Germline CDR1 DFQATT, CDR2 SNEGSKA (reference sequence). The chain's CDR3 is CSAKQGAYGYTF. CDR3 in DNA: TGCAGTGCTAAGCAGGGGGCCTATGGCTACACCTTC.

The chain employs TRBV12-3 or TRBV12-4 and TRBJ2-1; 7 bases align to TRBD2. Trimming removed 5 bases from V and 6 bases from J; junction bases left unmatched: 7. The CDR3 totals 14 residues. The CDR3 nucleotides are TGTGCCAGCAGTCCCCGGACTAGTTTCAATGAGCAGTTCTTC. This codes for CASSPRTSFNEQFF.

This clonotype was seen only a few times. The chain combines TRBV5-5 with TRBJ2-7, with 9 bases matching TRBD2. V gave up 1 base and J gave up 2 bases; unmatched junction bases: 7. CDR1 and CDR2 from the germline V gene are SGHKS and YYEKEE (reference sequence). There are 16 residues in the CDR3. The CDR3 DNA reads as TGTGCCAGCAGCTTGCGGCGCGGGGGGGGAGCCTACGAGCAGTACTTC. Residues: CASSLRRGGGAYEQYF.

The chain uses TRBV18 and TRBJ1-4; 10 bases match TRBD1. Germline trimming cut 1 base from V and 3 bases from J; bases unmatched to any gene: 2. Germline CDR1 is KGHSH and CDR2 is LQKENI. The CDR3 runs to 16 residues. DNA of the CDR3: TGTGCCAGCTCACCACGACAGGGGGCACCTAATGAAAAACTGTTTTTT. It encodes CASSPRQGAPNEKLFF.

This clonotype was seen many times. The chain carries TRBV20-1 and TRBJ1-4; D ambiguous. V was cut by 3 bases and J by 8 bases, with 13 bases left in between. CDR1 is DFQATT, CDR2 SNEGSKA, per germline (reference sequence). The CDR3 consists of 13 residues. As DNA, the CDR3 is TGCAGTGCTAGGTGGGGTGGTGCGGAAAAACTGTTTTTT. The encoded protein is CSARWGGAEKLFF.

This clonotype showed up just a few times. This chain connects TRBV7-3 to TRBJ1-1; tentative D call: TRBD1 (6 bases). Germline loops: CDR1 SGHTA, CDR2 FQGTGA. The CDR3 is made up of 13 amino acids. V lost 6 bases to trimming and J lost 1 base, with 9 bases between them. The CDR3 protein is CASRWGPNTEAFF. CDR3 bases: TGTGCCAGCAGATGGGGGCCGAACACTGAAGCTTTCTTT.

CDR3 DNA: TGCAGTGCTGGGGGACAGGGGGCTTATGGCTACACCTTC. Translating gives CSAGGQGAYGYTF. The V and J genes are TRBV20-1 and TRBJ1-2; 12 bases fit TRBD1. The CDR3 consists of 13 residues. Per the germline V gene, CDR1 is DFQATT and CDR2 is SNEGSKA (reference sequence). Trimming cost V 5 bases and J 5 bases; bases outside gene matches: 3.

The chain has TRBV4-2 and TRBJ2-1; 10 nucleotides line up with TRBD1. After removal of 3 bases from V and 8 bases from J, the junction contained 10 bases not matched to a gene. Per germline, CDR1 LGHNA and CDR2 YNFKEQ. The CDR3 has 16 amino acids. CDR3 amino acids: CASSHRLGQGLDEQFF. The CDR3, as DNA: TGTGCCAGCAGCCATCGACTGGGACAGGGGTTAGATGAGCAGTTCTTC.

The gene calls are TRBV7-9 and TRBJ2-7; no firm D call. Looked up from germline, CDR1 is SEHNR and CDR2 is FQNEAQ (reference sequence). V was clipped by 0 bases and J by 6 bases, with 6 bases between them. The CDR3 length is 12 residues. The CDR3, as DNA: TGTGCCAGCAGCTTAGCAGAACTCGAGCAGTACTTC. Translation gives CASSLAELEQYF. Complete variable domain (other parts from reference TRBV7-9 and TRBJ2-7): DTGVSQNPRHKITKRGQNVTFRCDPISEHNRLYWYRQTLGQGPEFLTYFQNEAQLEKSRLLSDRFSAERPKGSFSTLEIQRTEQGDSAMYLCASSLAELEQYFGPGTRLTVT.

This clonotype was seen only a few times. The CDR3: CASSLGYQWNIQYF. The CDR3 region has the DNA TGTGCCAGCAGCTTAGGATACCAATGGAACATTCAGTACTTC. This chain connects TRBV7-2 to TRBJ2-4, with D hard to call. V was pared by 1 base and J by 7 bases, with 11 bases between. The CDR3 is 14 residues long. Per the germline V gene, CDR1 is SGHTA and CDR2 is FQGNSA. Complete variable domain (other parts from reference TRBV7-2 and TRBJ2-4): GAGVSQSPSNKVTEKGKDVELRCDPISGHTALYWYRQSLGQGLEFLIYFQGNSAPDKSGLPSDRFSAERTGGSVSTLTIQRTQQEDSAVYLCASSLGYQWNIQYFGAGTRLSVL.

This clonotype was observed at least ten times. The chain carries TRBV12-3 or TRBV12-4 and TRBJ1-4; no clear D gene. Deletions cut 3 bases from V and 8 bases from J, with 4 bases between. The CDR3 consists of 11 residues. The CDR3 reads CASSFGEKLFF. DNA of the CDR3: TGTGCCAGCAGTTTCGGAGAAAAACTGTTTTTT.

There are many counts of this clonotype. The V gene is TRBV5-1, the J gene TRBJ1-4, with 8 positions matching TRBD1. Germline assignment: CDR1 SGHRS and CDR2 YFSETQ. This CDR3 region has 15 residues. Trimming took 4 bases from V and 8 from J; bases not matched to a gene: 10. The CDR3 DNA follows: TGCGCCAGCAGCCAAGTGACAGGGGTCAACGAAAAACTGTTTTTT. Translating gives CASSQVTGVNEKLFF. Supplemented by reference TRBV5-1 and TRBJ1-4, the full variable domain reads KAGVTQTPRYLIKTRGQQVTLSCSPISGHRSVSWYQQTPGQGLQFLFEYFSETQRNKGNFPGRFSGRQFSNSRSEMNVSTLELGDSALYLCASSQVTGVNEKLFFGSGTQLSVL.

The chain uses TRBV7-9 and TRBJ1-1, with unresolved D. V was pared by 1 base and J by 1 base, with 10 bases between. The CDR3 has 15 amino acids. The germline CDR1 and CDR2 sequences are SEHNR and FQNEAQ (reference sequence). In DNA, the CDR3 is TGTGCCAGCAGCTTAGGTGTCCGACAGAACACTGAAGCTTTCTTT. Its protein product is CASSLGVRQNTEAFF.

This clonotype was detected a few times. V gene TRBV18 combines with J gene TRBJ2-5; D is uncertain. With 2 bases removed from V and 5 bases from J, the gap between germline ends came to 12 bases. Germline CDR1 reads KGHSH; CDR2 reads LQKENI. The CDR3 has 14 residues. CDR3 in amino acids: CASSPVSGFETQYF. The CDR3 DNA is TGTGCCAGCTCACCAGTGAGTGGGTTTGAGACCCAGTACTTC.

This clonotype was seen a handful of times. The chain recombines TRBV27 with TRBJ2-6, with a weak D call TRBD1 (6 bases). V shed 2 bases and J shed 0 bases, with 20 bases lying between them. This CDR3 spans 20 amino acids. The V gene's germline CDR1 is MNHEY and CDR2 SMNVEV (reference sequence). In nucleotides, the CDR3 is TGTGCCAGCAGTTTAGAAGGGGGATCGGCGGTAGGCTCTGGGGCCAACGTCCTGACTTTC. Protein: CASSLEGGSAVGSGANVLTF.

This clonotype has a handful of counts. The chain uses TRBV20-1 and TRBJ2-7, with TRBD1 as a possible D gene (6 bases). Germline CDR1 DFQATT, CDR2 SNEGSKA (reference sequence). The V gene lost 4 bases and the J gene lost 5 bases, with 18 bases spanning the gap. The CDR3 runs 14 residues. The CDR3 DNA is TGCAGTGCTACAGACACAGGGACGGTCCACGAGCAGTACTTC. Protein product: CSATDTGTVHEQYF.

This clonotype has only a few counts. The J gene is TRBJ2-1, the V gene TRBV6-5; TRBD1 might be the D (6 bases). The CDR3 spans 11 residues. The germline V gene has CDR1 MNHEY and CDR2 SVGAGI. The V end lost 6 bases, the J end lost 10 bases, and 10 bases lay between the germline ends. In DNA form, the CDR3 reads TGTGCCAGCAGAGACGGGACAGAGCAGTTCTTC. Amino acid sequence: CASRDGTEQFF.